Presented here are 16 T cell receptor beta chains from one specimen sequenced in a study of blood T cell repertoires in COVID-19. The assay was immunoSEQ multiplex PCR, and TCRdb's table has in-frame clones only and misses some. The data show about 89,000 clones, approximately 88% seen once. Material: peripheral blood. These receptors originate from a man in his 60s with acute or convalescent COVID-19.

This sequence joins TRBV24-1 and TRBJ2-2; 8 bases align to TRBD1. This CDR3 region has 15 residues. CDR1 and CDR2 from the germline V gene are KGHDR and SFDVKD. Germline trimming cut 3 bases from V and 6 bases from J; bases unmatched to any gene: 5. CDR3: CATSDRTGRPGELFF. The CDR3 nucleotides read TGTGCCACCAGTGATCGGACAGGGCGGCCCGGGGAGCTGTTTTTT.

The CDR3, as DNA: TGTGCCAGCAGCCGGGTCCTCGGTGGCACCGGGGAGCTGTTTTTT. The encoded protein is CASSRVLGGTGELFF. The chain recombines TRBV9 with TRBJ2-2; D remains unclear. The length of the CDR3 is 15 residues. With 4 bases removed from V and 4 bases from J, the gap between germline ends came to 14 bases. CDR1 is SGDLS, CDR2 YYNGEE, per germline.

This chain connects TRBV5-5 to TRBJ2-1; 10 nucleotides line up with TRBD1. There are 16 residues in the CDR3. The germline CDR1 and CDR2 sequences are SGHKS and YYEKEE (reference sequence). Trimming at V came to 4 bases and at J to 5 bases, leaving 9 bases not matched to a gene. CDR3 amino acids: CASSRGDRGIDNEQFF. The CDR3 DNA reads as TGTGCCAGCAGCCGTGGGGACAGGGGTATCGACAATGAGCAGTTCTTC.

The chain uses TRBV5-1 and TRBJ1-6; a weak D match, TRBD1 (6 bases). The V end was cut by 0 bases, the J end by 9 bases, with 13 bases between. Germline values: CDR1 SGHRS, CDR2 YFSETQ. CDR3 length: 15 residues. The CDR3 sequence: CASSLEGGISSPLHF. As DNA, the CDR3 is TGCGCCAGCAGCTTGGAAGGGGGAATAAGTTCACCCCTCCACTTT. Looking up the rest from reference TRBV5-1 and TRBJ1-6 gives the full variable domain: KAGVTQTPRYLIKTRGQQVTLSCSPISGHRSVSWYQQTPGQGLQFLFEYFSETQRNKGNFPGRFSGRQFSNSRSEMNVSTLELGDSALYLCASSLEGGISSPLHFGNGTRLTVT.

The chain carries TRBV5-1 and TRBJ2-5; D may be TRBD1 (7 bases). Germline V gene sequence: CDR1 SGHRS, CDR2 YFSETQ. This CDR3 has 16 amino acids. V was clipped by 4 bases and J by 2 bases, with 18 bases between them. The CDR3 nucleotides read TGCGCCAGCAGCCCGCAGGGGGGTCCGACGCAAGAGACCCAGTACTTC. Translating gives CASSPQGGPTQETQYF.

This chain uses TRBV9 with TRBJ2-1; 13 positions agree with TRBD2. After removal of 3 bases from V and 4 bases from J, the junction contained 1 base not matched to a gene. Germline V gives CDR1 SGDLS, CDR2 YYNGEE. The CDR3 is made up of 15 amino acids. In nucleotides, the CDR3 is TGTGCCAGCAGCGCGGGACTAGCGGGATACAATGAGCAGTTCTTC. Translating gives CASSAGLAGYNEQFF. Together with reference TRBV9 and TRBJ2-1, the CDR3 gives the full variable domain: DSGVTQTPKHLITATGQRVTLRCSPRSGDLSVYWYQQSLDQGLQFLIQYYNGEERAKGNILERFSAQQFPDLHSELNLSSLELGDSALYFCASSAGLAGYNEQFFGPGTRLTVL.

The gene calls are TRBV11-2 and TRBJ2-3; 9 positions agree with TRBD2. V trimming: 1 base; J trimming: 5 bases; junction bases outside the gene matches: 7. CDR1 and CDR2 from the germline V gene are SGHAT and FQNNGV. The CDR3 sequence is 16 residues long. The CDR3 protein is CASSLAPSGEGDTQYF. In DNA, the CDR3 is TGTGCCAGCAGCTTAGCTCCTAGCGGGGAAGGAGATACGCAGTATTTT.

CDR3 bases: TGTGCCAGCAGTTCAAGCGGACCTTTCTTCACCGGGGAGCTGTTTTTT. Translation gives CASSSSGPFFTGELFF. V gene TRBV27 combines with J gene TRBJ2-2, with D tentatively TRBD2 (5 bases). This CDR3 has 16 residues. V lost 4 bases to trimming and J lost 4 bases, with 16 bases between them. The germline CDR1 and CDR2 sequences are MNHEY and SMNVEV (reference sequence).

The chain's CDR3 is CASSVGLAANYEQYF. The CDR3 nucleotides read TGTGCCAGCTCAGTAGGACTAGCGGCGAACTACGAGCAGTACTTC. This chain links TRBV18 with TRBJ2-7; 10 nucleotides agree with TRBD2. This CDR3 is built from 15 residues. The V and J ends lost 5 bases and 3 bases, in that order; junction bases with no gene match: 7. The germline V gene encodes CDR1 KGHSH and CDR2 LQKENI.

The table lists this clone with a few counts. This sequence joins TRBV27 and TRBJ1-2, with 10 bases fitting TRBD1. The germline V gene has CDR1 MNHEY and CDR2 SMNVEV (reference sequence). J lost 1 base, V lost 4 bases, and 0 bases had no gene match. CDR3 length: 14 amino acids. CDR3 protein: CASSWTGGNYGYTF. DNA of the CDR3: TGTGCCAGCAGTTGGACAGGGGGTAACTATGGCTACACCTTC.

The chain recombines TRBV5-4 with TRBJ1-1; D is unresolved. V was trimmed by 4 bases and J by 7 bases, leaving 14 bases between them. Germline V gene sequence: CDR1 SGHNT, CDR2 YYREEE (reference sequence). CDR3 length: 13 amino acids. CDR3 residues: CASSAIGQDEAFF. The DNA for the CDR3 is TGTGCCAGCAGCGCCATTGGTCAGGATGAAGCTTTCTTT.

This clone was detected once. V usage is TRBV13 and J usage is TRBJ1-1; 8 bases line up with TRBD1. This CDR3 comprises 14 residues. The germline V gene encodes CDR1 PRHDT and CDR2 FYEKMQ (reference sequence). V was pared by 5 bases and J by 1 base, with 3 bases of the junction left unmatched. CDR3 sequence (DNA): TGTGCCAGCAGCCATACAGGGGGGAACACTGAAGCTTTCTTT. Amino acid sequence: CASSHTGGNTEAFF.

The chain has TRBV5-1 and TRBJ1-1; TRBD1 might be the D (5 bases). The CDR3 totals 12 residues. CDR1 and CDR2 (germline): SGHRS, YFSETQ. Trimming took off 0 bases at V and 11 bases at J, with 11 bases between the two ends. The CDR3 DNA sequence: TGCGCCAGCAGCTTGGTCAGGGAAGAGGCTTTCTTT. Its protein product is CASSLVREEAFF.

The chain has TRBV29-1 and TRBJ1-2; the match to TRBD1 covers 7 bases. Germline V gene lookup returns CDR1 SQVTM and CDR2 ANQGSEA. V gave up 7 bases and J gave up 7 bases; unmatched junction bases: 9. The CDR3 length is 12 residues. DNA for the CDR3: TGCAGCGCCCGACAGGGTGTGAGTGGCTACACCTTC. Protein: CSARQGVSGYTF. The full variable domain, in which reference TRBV29-1 and TRBJ1-2 provide the parts outside the CDR3, is SAVISQKPSRDICQRGTSLTIQCQVDSQVTMMFWYRQQPGQSLTLIATANQGSEATYESGFVIDKFPISRPNLTFSTLTVSNMSPEDSSIYLCSARQGVSGYTFGSGTRLTVV.

The CDR3 DNA reads TGTGCCAGCAGCCAAGACAGGAGTAATTCACCCCTCCACTTT. It specifies CASSQDRSNSPLHF. The gene calls are TRBV9 and TRBJ1-6; perhaps TRBD1 as D (6 bases). The CDR3 is 14 residues long. Trimming pared 4 bases from V and 6 bases from J, leaving 11 bases between. The germline gives CDR1 SGDLS, CDR2 YYNGEE.

This chain connects TRBV3-1 (or the pseudogene TRBV3-2) to TRBJ2-1, with TRBD1 matching over 8 bases. V lost 5 bases and J lost 6; bases outside the gene matches: 9. CDR3 length: 15 residues. Germline-derived CDR1 and CDR2 are LGHDT and YNNKEL (reference sequence). In DNA, the CDR3 is TGTGCCAGCAGCATGACAGGGGTCAGCGGCAATGAGCAGTTCTTC. This gives the protein CASSMTGVSGNEQFF.